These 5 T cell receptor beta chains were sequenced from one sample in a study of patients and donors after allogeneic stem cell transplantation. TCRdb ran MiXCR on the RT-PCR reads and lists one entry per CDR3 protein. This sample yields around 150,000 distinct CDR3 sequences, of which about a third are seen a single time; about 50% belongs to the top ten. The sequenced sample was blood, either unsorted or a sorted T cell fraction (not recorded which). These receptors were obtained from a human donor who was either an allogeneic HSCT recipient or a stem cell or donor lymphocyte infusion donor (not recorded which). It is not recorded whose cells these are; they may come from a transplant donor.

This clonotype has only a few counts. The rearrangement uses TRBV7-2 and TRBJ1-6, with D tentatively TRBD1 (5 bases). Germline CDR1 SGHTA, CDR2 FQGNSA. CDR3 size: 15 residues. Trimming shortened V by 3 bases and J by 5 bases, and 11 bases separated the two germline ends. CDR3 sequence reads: CASSFGGRNNSPLHF. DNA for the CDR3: TGTGCCAGCAGCTTTGGGGGGAGGAATAATTCACCCCTCCACTTT.

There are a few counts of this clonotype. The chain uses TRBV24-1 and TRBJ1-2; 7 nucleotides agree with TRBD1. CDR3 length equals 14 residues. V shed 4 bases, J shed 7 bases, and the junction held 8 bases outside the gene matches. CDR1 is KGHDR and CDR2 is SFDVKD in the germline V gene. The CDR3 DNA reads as TGTGCCACCAGTGACTCCGACAGGGTAGGTGGCTACACCTTC. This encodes CATSDSDRVGGYTF.

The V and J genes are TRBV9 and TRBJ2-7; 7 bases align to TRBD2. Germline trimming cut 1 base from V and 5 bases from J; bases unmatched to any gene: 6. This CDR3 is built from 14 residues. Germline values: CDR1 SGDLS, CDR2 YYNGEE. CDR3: CASSVTGGYHEQYF. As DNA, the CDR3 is TGTGCCAGCAGCGTAACGGGGGGTTACCACGAGCAGTACTTC.

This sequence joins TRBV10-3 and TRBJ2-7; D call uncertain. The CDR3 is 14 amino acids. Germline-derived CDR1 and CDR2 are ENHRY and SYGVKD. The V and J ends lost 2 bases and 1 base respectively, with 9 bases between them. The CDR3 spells CAISEREDSYEQYV. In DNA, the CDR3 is TGTGCCATCAGTGAGCGTGAGGATTCCTACGAGCAGTACGTC.

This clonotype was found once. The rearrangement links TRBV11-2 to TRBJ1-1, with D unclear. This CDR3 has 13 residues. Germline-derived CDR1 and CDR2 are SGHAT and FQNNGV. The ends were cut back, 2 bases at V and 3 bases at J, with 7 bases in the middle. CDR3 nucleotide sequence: TGTGCCAGCAGCTTATTGGGGTACACTGAAGCTTTCTTT. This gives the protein CASSLLGYTEAFF.